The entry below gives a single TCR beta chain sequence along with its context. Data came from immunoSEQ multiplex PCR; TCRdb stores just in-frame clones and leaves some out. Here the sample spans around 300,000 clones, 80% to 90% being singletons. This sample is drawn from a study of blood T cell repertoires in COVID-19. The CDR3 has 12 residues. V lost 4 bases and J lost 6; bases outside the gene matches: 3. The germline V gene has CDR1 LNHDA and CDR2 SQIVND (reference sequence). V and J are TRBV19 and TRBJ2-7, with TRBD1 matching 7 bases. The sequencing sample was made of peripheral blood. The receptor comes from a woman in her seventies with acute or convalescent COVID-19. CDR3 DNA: TGTGCCAGTAGTACGACAGGGTTCGAGCAGTACTTC. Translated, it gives CASSTTGFEQYF.